The sequence of this T cell receptor beta chain was determined in a study of identifying expanded T cells in peripheral blood. General study results and limits: About 1.2 clones differed between technical replicates, versus around 15 and 19 over time.

The repertoire was sequenced with immunoSEQ multiplex PCR; TCRdb's copy has only in-frame clones and lacks some. The sample carries 100,000 or so clones, 87% recorded once. In regard to this clone: The antigen remains undetermined.

Germline loops: CDR1 SGHAT, CDR2 FQNNGV. This CDR3 has 12 amino acids. V was trimmed by 1 base and J by 6 bases, leaving 6 bases between them. The TCR originated in a person between 18 and 70 years old in good health. This sequence joins TRBV11-2 and TRBJ2-5; D is unresolved. Sequenced: blood. CDR3 DNA sequence: TGTGCCAGCAGCTTAGGGCGGCAGACCCAGTACTTC. Encoded protein: CASSLGRQTQYF.